Following are 26 T cell receptor beta chains from one sample sequenced in a study of blood T cell repertoires in COVID-19. Method: immunoSEQ multiplex PCR; TCRdb's copy keeps in-frame clones and lacks some. The table has under 90,000 clones, around 83% seen once. The sequencing sample was made of peripheral blood. The receptors derive from a man older than 75 with acute or convalescent COVID-19.

The CDR3: CASSLGTSSLQETQYF. In nucleotides, the CDR3 is TGTGCCAGTAGTCTGGGGACTAGCAGCCTCCAAGAGACCCAGTACTTC. J is TRBJ2-5 and V is TRBV19; 9 nucleotides match TRBD2. CDR1 is LNHDA, CDR2 SQIVND, per germline (reference sequence). CDR3 length: 16 amino acids. V dropped 5 bases and J dropped 1; count of bases not matched to a gene: 8.

The chain couples TRBV7-3 to TRBJ2-2; a weak D match, TRBD1 (6 bases). V gave up 0 bases and J gave up 1 base, with 9 bases separating them. CDR1 and CDR2 from the germline V gene are SGHTA and FQGTGA. The CDR3 is 16 residues long. The CDR3 coding sequence is TGTGCCAGCAGCTTAACGCCAGGGGTGAACACCGGGGAGCTGTTTTTT. This sequence encodes CASSLTPGVNTGELFF.

The chain couples TRBV5-1 to TRBJ2-2; no clear D gene. The CDR3 contains 15 residues. The germline V and J ends were trimmed by 0 bases and 7 bases, with 13 bases remaining between them. Germline CDR1 is SGHRS and CDR2 is YFSETQ. The CDR3 protein is CASSLGAGRSGELFF. The CDR3 coding sequence is TGCGCCAGCAGCTTGGGGGCTGGGCGTAGCGGGGAGCTGTTTTTT.

This clone came up a few times. The chain links TRBV29-1 to TRBJ2-7; 8 bases map to TRBD1. CDR1 and CDR2 (germline): SQVTM, ANQGSEA. The CDR3 totals 13 residues. V gave up 3 bases and J gave up 4 bases; unmatched junction bases: 5. CDR3 sequence: CSVDRGQGYEQYF. As DNA, the CDR3 is TGCAGCGTTGACCGCGGACAGGGTTACGAGCAGTACTTC.

The gene calls are TRBV24-1 and TRBJ1-5, with 9 bases aligning to TRBD1. With V trimmed by 0 bases and J by 0 bases, 11 bases remained unmatched. The CDR3 extends over 20 amino acids. Germline V gene lookup returns CDR1 KGHDR and CDR2 SFDVKD. As DNA, the CDR3 is TGTGCCACCAGTGATTTGGGGGACAGGGAGGACTTTTATAGCAATCAGCCCCAGCATTTT. It yields the protein CATSDLGDREDFYSNQPQHF.

The chain joins TRBV9 to TRBJ2-1; 8 positions match TRBD2. Looked up from germline, CDR1 is SGDLS and CDR2 is YYNGEE. CDR3 length: 16 residues. Trimming at V came to 0 bases and at J to 2 bases, leaving 4 bases not matched to a gene. The CDR3 nucleotides read TGTGCCAGCAGCGTAGACGCGGGAGGCCCCTACAATGAGCAGTTCTTC. Amino acid sequence: CASSVDAGGPYNEQFF.

This sequence joins TRBV12-3 or TRBV12-4 and TRBJ1-1; 7 bases are shared with TRBD1. The CDR3 extends over 13 amino acids. V lost 6 bases, J lost 4 bases, and 5 bases stayed unmatched. The CDR3, as DNA: TGTGCCAGCAGGGGACAGTTAGGCACTGAAGCTTTCTTT. It translates to CASRGQLGTEAFF.

This clone was found once. The V gene is TRBV15, the J gene TRBJ1-5, with 8 bases aligning to TRBD1. CDR3 length equals 15 residues. Germline-derived CDR1 and CDR2 are LNHNV and YYDKDF (reference sequence). V shed 4 bases, J shed 5 bases, and the junction held 7 bases outside the gene matches. For the CDR3, the DNA is TGTGCCACCAGCAACCTAGGACAGGGTGATCAGCCCCAGCATTTT. This codes for CATSNLGQGDQPQHF. The variable domain in full, completed from reference TRBV15 and TRBJ1-5, reads DAMVIQNPRYQVTQFGKPVTLSCSQTLNHNVMYWYQQKSSQAPKLLFHYYDKDFNNEADTPDNFQSRRPNTSFCFLDIRSPGLGDTAMYLCATSNLGQGDQPQHFGDGTRLSIL.

This clone was picked up a small number of times. Its ends do not fully match the called genes, so a read error is possible. This chain connects TRBV28 to TRBJ1-6, with D possibly being TRBD1 (5 bases). In germline, CDR1 is MDHEN, CDR2 SYDVKM. The CDR3 has 14 residues. CDR3 DNA sequence: TGTGCCAGCATTTTAAGGGGCTCTAATTCACCCCTCCACTTT. This codes for CASILRGSNSPLHF.

This clone was picked up one time. This chain connects TRBV6-5 to TRBJ2-3; 14 bases map to TRBD2. The CDR3 has 15 residues. Germline assignment: CDR1 MNHEY and CDR2 SVGAGI. Trimming removed 10 bases from V and 3 bases from J; junction bases left unmatched: 6. CDR3 in amino acids: CATSRLAGGTDTQYF. CDR3 in DNA: TGTGCCACTTCTAGACTAGCGGGAGGGACAGATACGCAGTATTTT.

The chain is built from TRBV5-1 and TRBJ1-5; D unresolved. Germline V gene sequence: CDR1 SGHRS, CDR2 YFSETQ. This CDR3 region has 14 residues. Trimming cost V 2 bases and J 8 bases, with 14 bases left between them. In DNA, the CDR3 is TGCGCCAGCAGCTTTGGCAGCCGAGGCGAGCCCCAGCATTTT. Translated: CASSFGSRGEPQHF.

This clone was seen only a few times. The chain uses TRBV3-1 (or the pseudogene TRBV3-2) and TRBJ1-4; 8 positions agree with TRBD1. The CDR3 totals 15 residues. Germline CDR1 reads LGHDT; CDR2 reads YNNKEL (reference sequence). Germline trimming cut 2 bases from V and 8 bases from J; bases unmatched to any gene: 7. The CDR3 here is CASSQSGQGNEKLFF. CDR3 DNA: TGTGCCAGCAGCCAAAGTGGACAGGGAAACGAAAAACTGTTTTTT.

In its sample, this clone was seen a few times. The chain employs TRBV4-1 and TRBJ2-1, with TRBD2 identical over 9 bases. This CDR3 has 17 residues. The germline V gene encodes CDR1 MGHRA and CDR2 YSYEKL. V lost 8 bases to trimming and J lost 4 bases; unmatched junction nucleotides: 15. The CDR3 nucleotides read TGCGCCAGCGGAGGCGGGGGGGCCATAAGGCGGTACAATGAGCAGTTCTTC. As protein: CASGGGGAIRRYNEQFF.

The CDR3 is CASSMRDSLTGELFF. The CDR3 DNA sequence: TGCGCCAGCAGCATGAGGGACTCCCTCACCGGGGAGCTGTTTTTT. V is TRBV5-1 and J is TRBJ2-2; a possible D gene is TRBD2 (6 bases). V gave up 4 bases and J gave up 4 bases, with 14 bases separating them. The CDR3 loop spans 15 amino acids. The germline V gene has CDR1 SGHRS and CDR2 YFSETQ.

The chain employs TRBV19 and TRBJ2-3; 8 bases are a match to TRBD1. This CDR3 spans 14 amino acids. With V trimmed by 5 bases and J by 0 bases, 1 base remained unmatched. Germline V gene sequence: CDR1 LNHDA, CDR2 SQIVND (reference sequence). This CDR3 reads CASSRTGSTDTQYF. CDR3 DNA: TGTGCCAGTAGTCGGACAGGGAGCACAGATACGCAGTATTTT.

This clone was seen a handful of times. The rearrangement links TRBV12-5 to TRBJ1-1; D gene unclear. V gave up 0 bases and J gave up 1 base, with 9 bases separating them. The CDR3 is 15 amino acids. Germline V gene lookup returns CDR1 LGHNT and CDR2 FRNRAP. CDR3 bases: TGTGCTAGTGGTTTGGTATTAGGGAGGAACACTGAAGCTTTCTTT. This encodes CASGLVLGRNTEAFF.

The chain uses TRBV7-2 and TRBJ2-1, with 9 bases that match TRBD2. The ends lost 3 bases at V and 6 bases at J; junction bases unmatched: 0. The CDR3 is 13 residues long. Germline V gene sequence: CDR1 SGHTA, CDR2 FQGNSA. The CDR3 sequence is CASSLGLANEQFF. CDR3 nucleotides: TGTGCCAGCAGCTTGGGACTAGCCAATGAGCAGTTCTTC.

This clone turned up a few times. The gene calls are TRBV7-8 and TRBJ1-5; TRBD1 agrees at 8 bases. The CDR3 consists of 15 residues. CDR1 is SGHVS, CDR2 FQNEAQ, per germline. V lost 4 bases to trimming and J lost 7 bases; unmatched junction nucleotides: 9. The CDR3 protein is CASSWGVQGDQPQHF. The DNA of the CDR3 is TGTGCCAGCAGCTGGGGCGTACAGGGGGACCAGCCCCAGCATTTT.

This chain connects TRBV21-1 to TRBJ2-7; the table's D gene call, TRBD1, was not cross checked with the DNA. TRBV21-1 is deemed a pseudogene. The CDR3 sequence is 15 residues long. In DNA form, the CDR3 reads TGTGCCAGCAGCCTTCAAGGGGTAAGCTCCTACGAGCAGTACTTC. Translating it yields CASSLQGVSSYEQYF.

V usage is TRBV19 and J usage is TRBJ1-1; tentatively, D is TRBD1 (5 bases). The CDR3 spans 17 residues. Germline V gives CDR1 LNHDA, CDR2 SQIVND (reference sequence). Trimming stripped 8 bases from V and 1 base from J, with 23 bases between. The CDR3 loop reads CASSNPGGGLGNTEAFF. The CDR3 DNA reads as TGTGCCAGTTCTAACCCGGGGGGGGGACTCGGGAACACTGAAGCTTTCTTT.

The chain combines TRBV18 with TRBJ2-5, with 7 bases fitting TRBD1. There are 15 residues in the CDR3. Per germline, CDR1 KGHSH and CDR2 LQKENI. V lost 0 bases, J lost 3 bases, and 4 bases stayed unmatched. CDR3 region: CASSPPGQQKETQYF. The CDR3 DNA reads TGTGCCAGCTCACCACCGGGACAGCAAAAAGAGACCCAGTACTTC.

This chain links TRBV28 with TRBJ1-2, with D unresolved. The V gene's germline CDR1 is MDHEN and CDR2 SYDVKM. Trimming left V 3 bases short and J 8 bases short, with 10 bases between. This CDR3 has 12 amino acids. The CDR3 nucleotides read TGTGCCAGCAGTTTGCGGGCGCGAGGCTACACCTTC. This sequence encodes CASSLRARGYTF.

V gene TRBV7-2 combines with J gene TRBJ2-6; D is ambiguous. The CDR3 sequence is 16 residues long. V lost 5 bases and J 4 bases, leaving 15 bases between the germline ends. The germline V gene encodes CDR1 SGHTA and CDR2 FQGNSA. The CDR3, as DNA: TGTGCCAGCAGCCCCGAGAGGCTTGTAGGGGCCAACGTCCTGACTTTC. Its protein is CASSPERLVGANVLTF.

This clone occurred once. V gene TRBV7-2 combines with J gene TRBJ1-6, with 7 bases lining up with TRBD1. This CDR3 comprises 15 residues. V was pared by 1 base and J by 7 bases, with 4 bases of the junction left unmatched. CDR1 SGHTA and CDR2 FQGNSA come from the germline V gene. In DNA form, the CDR3 reads TGTGCCAGCAGCTTAGGTGGACAGGCAAATTCACCCCTCCACTTT. It codes for CASSLGGQANSPLHF.

The chain employs TRBV5-4 and TRBJ2-5; D may be TRBD2 (7 bases). CDR1 SGHNT and CDR2 YYREEE come from the germline V gene (reference sequence). CDR3 length: 17 amino acids. V was trimmed by 3 bases and J by 1 base, leaving 19 bases between them. The CDR3: CASSSGGGASGQETQYF. CDR3 coding DNA: TGTGCCAGCAGCTCGGGGGGCGGGGCTAGCGGCCAAGAGACCCAGTACTTC.

In its sample, this clone was seen once. The V gene is TRBV7-8, the J gene TRBJ1-3; 7 bases map to TRBD1. The CDR3 is 14 residues long. CDR1 and CDR2 (germline): SGHVS, FQNEAQ. Germline trimming cut 5 bases from V and 4 bases from J; bases unmatched to any gene: 5. The CDR3 is CASSQTGAGNTIYF. DNA for the CDR3: TGTGCCAGCAGCCAAACAGGGGCCGGAAACACCATATATTTT.